This TCR beta chain is from a study of cytomegalovirus exposure and HLA in healthy donors. Healthy bone marrow donors formed the donor group. CDR1 and CDR2 (germline): SGHNT, YENEEA. This CDR3 comprises 17 residues. With V trimmed by 2 bases and J by 2 bases, 7 bases remained unmatched. PCR primers comprised 60 Vbeta and 13 Jbeta primers. How the authors handled the data: Tens of millions of unique TCR beta chains, roughly 11 million of them shared, were counted by a later analysis. Profiled with immunoSEQ multiplex PCR; TCRdb holds only in-frame clones, not every one. V and J calls plus clone size are reproduced from that table; the DNA served to infer D and trimming. Counted here are about 120,000 clones, roughly 75% occurring once; the ten biggest clones make up roughly 10%. Study findings and constraints: It was taken for granted in presence/absence analyses that sequencing depth across donors was roughly uniform. An analysis done earlier found most TCR beta V segments productive about 87% or about 30% of the time.

With respect to this clone: As yet, its antigen is unknown.

Sequencing was performed on PBMCs. This chain joins TRBV11-3 and TRBJ2-3, with TRBD2 matching over 10 bases. The source is a man between 25 and 39 years old in good health and CMV-seropositive. This chain's CDR3 is CASSLSASGSVTDTQYF. Written as DNA, the CDR3 is TGTGCCAGCAGCTTATCGGCTAGCGGGAGCGTCACAGATACGCAGTATTTT.